This TCR beta chain originates from a study of response to subunit inactivated influenza vaccine. Findings of the study overall: That few new T cells are recruited by each seasonal influenza vaccination was the authors' suggestion.

This clonotype came up many times. Its antigen is undetermined. Using its own MiXCR run on the RT-PCR reads, TCRdb lists one record per CDR3 protein. The top ten clones hold more than 10% of a sample with hundreds of thousands of distinct CDR3 sequences, roughly 9.7% of them seen once. V shed 8 bases and J shed 3 bases, with 25 bases lying between them. From germline, CDR1 is MNHEY and CDR2 SVGEGT. This CDR3 comprises 17 residues. This specimen consisted of PBMCs from blood, obtained 45 days after vaccination. The chain recombines TRBV6-2 or TRBV6-3 with TRBJ1-1; no firm D call. The clonotype originates from a man aged 50 to 59 who received an inactivated influenza vaccine. The CDR3 nucleotides read TGTGCCAGCGAAAGAGGAAGTCGTTGGAGGAGAGACACTGAAGCTTTCTTT. It translates to CASERGSRWRRDTEAFF.